In its sample, the clone carrying this TCR beta chain was seen a few times. As yet, its antigen is unknown. Attached unique molecular identifiers marked individual cDNA molecules. TCRdb reprocessed the 5' RACE reads via MiXCR and lists one record per CDR3 protein. Seen here are 70,000 or so distinct CDR3 sequences, roughly 4.5% observed once, and the top ten hold roughly 3.4%. The entry originates in a study of early T cells in non-severe SARS-CoV-2 infection. Study-wide background: Sequencing of bulk RNA from unsorted whole blood was done, without chain pairing. Study results and caveats: Missing private and CD4 specificities, VDJdb matching favored anti-spike CD8 responses.

In germline, CDR1 is LNHDA, CDR2 SQIVND (reference sequence). The CDR3 spans 15 residues. Deletions cut 1 base from V and 3 bases from J, with 9 bases between. Specimen: whole blood, collected at baseline. The rearrangement joins TRBV19 to TRBJ2-2; D not resolved. The origin of this receptor is an adult who was a healthcare worker with PCR-confirmed SARS-CoV-2 infection or an uninfected control (not recorded which). The donor label of this sample is uncertain. CDR3 residues: CASSIGVTDTGELFF. In nucleotides, the CDR3 is TGTGCCAGTAGTATAGGGGTAACAGACACCGGGGAGCTGTTTTTT.